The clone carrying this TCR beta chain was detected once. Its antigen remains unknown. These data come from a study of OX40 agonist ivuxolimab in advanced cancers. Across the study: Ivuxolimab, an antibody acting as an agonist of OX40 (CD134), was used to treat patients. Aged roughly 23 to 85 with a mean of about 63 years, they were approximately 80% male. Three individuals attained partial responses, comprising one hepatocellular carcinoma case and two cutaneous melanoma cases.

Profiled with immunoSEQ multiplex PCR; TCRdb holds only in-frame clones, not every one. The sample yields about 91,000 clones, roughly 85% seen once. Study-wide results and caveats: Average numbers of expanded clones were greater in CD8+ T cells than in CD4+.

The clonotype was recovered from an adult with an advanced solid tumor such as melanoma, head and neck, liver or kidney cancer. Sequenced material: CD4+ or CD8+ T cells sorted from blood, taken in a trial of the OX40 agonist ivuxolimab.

The CDR3 sequence: CASSLLGQGIGEQFF. For the CDR3, the DNA is TGTGCCAGCAGCCTTTTGGGACAGGGGATAGGGGAGCAGTTCTTC. This chain joins TRBV7-8 and TRBJ2-1, with 10 positions matching TRBD1. The CDR3 is made up of 15 amino acids. Looked up from germline, CDR1 is SGHVS and CDR2 is FQNEAQ. With V trimmed by 5 bases and J by 10 bases, 11 bases remained unmatched.